The clone carrying this T cell receptor (beta chain) was counted a few times. The target antigen is unknown. V gave up 7 bases and J gave up 2 bases; unmatched junction bases: 11. The CDR3 totals 15 residues. From germline, CDR1 is MDHEN and CDR2 SYDVKM. This sample was included in a study of beta chain features in type 1 diabetes. On the study more broadly: On cell yields, gender and age, patients and healthy donors were similar. Study findings and constraints: All four CD4+ subsets of Type 1 diabetes patients contained TCRB CDR3s that were moderately but significantly shorter. Sampled from patients, naive, central memory and Treg TCRB repertoires appeared more similar than those sampled from healthy donors. A cDNA-based sequencing approach could over-represent cells with high TCR expression.

The study reverse transcribed the entire isolated RNA, so it sequenced expressed TCRB transcripts. Libraries were prepared by immunoSEQ multiplex PCR; TCRdb keeps only in-frame clonotypes and omits some of them. The data hold roughly 150,000 clones, with 6.5% to 8.5% observed a single time. There was one heparinised blood draw per donor, averaging roughly 110 mL. Sequencing input: central memory CD4+ T cells from blood. This rearrangement joins TRBV28 to TRBJ2-7; TRBD2 aligns across 7 bases. The receptor was isolated from a man aged 18-30 years with type 1 diabetes. CDR3 sequence: CASTPAGAGAYEQYF. CDR3 coding DNA: TGTGCCAGCACCCCTGCGGGCGCGGGGGCCTACGAGCAGTACTTC.